This T cell receptor beta chain was sequenced for a study of cytomegalovirus exposure and HLA in healthy donors. Broader study findings: A link between a missense DCLRE1C variant and TCR beta V- and J-gene trimming emerged from a later analysis. In a later analysis, TCR association rates varied by HLA locus: DRB1 most, HLA-C fewest. CMV serostatus was the sole immune exposure data available.

Worth noting for this clone: Its antigen is not identified.

Primers included in the PCR were 60 Vbeta and 13 Jbeta primers. Study processing details: Around 76 million unique TCR beta chains, 10 million to 14 million shared, were counted in a later analysis. This table comes from immunoSEQ multiplex PCR, and its TCRdb copy is limited to in-frame clones, with some not included. V and J calls and clone size come straight from that table; D and trimming were deduced from the DNA. Among approximately 160,000 clones listed, 84% were seen once. The sequence was collected from a girl under 18 in good health and CMV-seropositive. The sample taken for sequencing was PBMCs.

The CDR3 nucleotides read TGTGCCAGCAGCGGACAGGGGCCCTATGGCTACACCTTC. It is translated as CASSGQGPYGYTF. J is TRBJ1-2 and V is TRBV9, with 8 bases that match TRBD1. From germline, CDR1 is SGDLS and CDR2 YYNGEE. The CDR3 covers 13 residues. The ends lost 3 bases at V and 4 bases at J; junction bases unmatched: 2.